This T cell receptor beta chain was documented in a study of CD8 T cells in ankylosing spondylitis. Whole-study results and caveats: One TCR beta motif, made up of roughly 8 highly homologous variants, appeared characteristic of ankylosing spondylitis blood. Within matched ankylosing spondylitis synovial fluid, disease-linked clones were reportedly significantly enriched. Disease-associated clonotypes exhibited CD8+ identity and were relatively infrequent in peripheral blood. Reactive arthritis synovial fluid and blood previously showed some of these motif variants.

With respect to this clonotype: Its antigen is unknown.

Molecular-barcoded quantitative 5'-RACE produced these TCR beta libraries. TCRdb re-analysed the 5' RACE reads in MiXCR, keeping a single row per CDR3 protein. In the table there are 650,000 to 800,000 distinct CDR3 sequences, about 20% of which are singletons. Germline V gene data show CDR1 as SGHRS and CDR2 as YFSETQ. This CDR3 comprises 14 residues. Germline trimming cut 0 bases from V and 8 bases from J; bases unmatched to any gene: 5. The chain combines TRBV5-1 with TRBJ1-2; TRBD1 matches 9 bases. Sequenced material: blood, either unsorted or a sorted T cell fraction (not recorded which). The sequence was collected from a male donor with ankylosing spondylitis. CDR3 protein: CASSLEVTGGGYTF. CDR3 DNA: TGCGCCAGCAGCTTGGAGGTTACAGGGGGCGGCTACACCTTC.